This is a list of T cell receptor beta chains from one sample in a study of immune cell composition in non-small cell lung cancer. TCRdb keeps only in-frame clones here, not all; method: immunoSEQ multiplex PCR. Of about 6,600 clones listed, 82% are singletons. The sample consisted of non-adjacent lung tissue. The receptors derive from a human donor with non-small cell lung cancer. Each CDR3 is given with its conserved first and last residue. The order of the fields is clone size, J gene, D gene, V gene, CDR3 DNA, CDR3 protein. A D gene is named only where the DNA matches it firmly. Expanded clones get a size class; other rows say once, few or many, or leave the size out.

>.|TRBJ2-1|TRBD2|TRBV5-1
TGCGCCAGCAGCCTACCGACTAGCGGGGCTAATGAGCAGTTCTTC
CASSLPTSGANEQFF
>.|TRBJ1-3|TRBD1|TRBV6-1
TGTGCCAGCAGCCTAGACAGGGGACTCGGAAACACCATATATTTT
CASSLDRGLGNTIYF
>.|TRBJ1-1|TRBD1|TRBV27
TGTGCCAGCAGTGGAAGCAGGGGGCGTATGAACACTGAAGCTTTCTTT
CASSGSRGRMNTEAFF
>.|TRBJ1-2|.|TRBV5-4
TGTGCCAGCAGCTTGGCCTGGGCTGGCGATGGCTACACCTTC
CASSLAWAGDGYTF
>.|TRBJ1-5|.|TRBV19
TGTGCCAGTAGTATAGATTTGCGGGACAATCAGCCCCAGCATTTT
CASSIDLRDNQPQHF
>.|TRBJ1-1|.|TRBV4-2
TGTGCCAGCAGCCAAGGGCCCGACACTGAAGCTTTCTTT
CASSQGPDTEAFF
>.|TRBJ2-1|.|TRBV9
TGTGCCAGCGGGAGGGGGGGCTCGAATGAGCAGTTCTTC
CASGRGGSNEQFF
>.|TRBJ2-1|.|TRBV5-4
TGTGCCAGCAGCTTGGAATCAGGGAACAGTGAGCAGTTCTTC
CASSLESGNSEQFF
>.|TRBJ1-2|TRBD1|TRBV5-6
TGTGCCAGCAGCTGGATGGGACAGGGAATAGTCTATGGCTACACCTTC
CASSWMGQGIVYGYTF
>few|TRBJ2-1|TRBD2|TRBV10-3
TGTGCCATTTCTATAGCGGGGACCGTCAATGAGCAGTTCTTC
CAISIAGTVNEQFF
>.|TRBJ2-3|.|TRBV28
TGTGCCAGCAGTTTGCAGGCCGGCACAGATACGCAGTATTTT
CASSLQAGTDTQYF
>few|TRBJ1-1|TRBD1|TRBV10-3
TGTGCCATCAGCTGGAGGACAGGAAACACTGAAGCTTTCTTT
CAISWRTGNTEAFF
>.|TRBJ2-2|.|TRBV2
TGTGCCAGCAGTGAGAGAGGTTCGAACACCGGGGAGCTGTTTTTT
CASSERGSNTGELFF
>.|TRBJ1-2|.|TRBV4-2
TGTGCCAGCAGCCAGCCATCGGACGGAGGTGGCTACACCTTC
CASSQPSDGGGYTF
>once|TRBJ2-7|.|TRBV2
TGTGCCAGCAGGCCGGAGTTGAAGCAGTACTTC
CASRPELKQYF
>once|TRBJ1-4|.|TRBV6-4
TGTGCCAGCAGTGACCGAAAACTGTTTTTT
CASSDRKLFF
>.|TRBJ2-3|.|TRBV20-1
TGCAGCGCCGAGCGTGGGGATACGCAGTATTTT
CSAERGDTQYF
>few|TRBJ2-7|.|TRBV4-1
TGCGCCAGCAGCCAAGGGACAAGCCTTTCCTACGAGCAGTACTTC
CASSQGTSLSYEQYF
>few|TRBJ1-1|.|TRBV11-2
TGTGCCAGCAGCCCGACAGAGAACACTGAAGCTTTCTTT
CASSPTENTEAFF
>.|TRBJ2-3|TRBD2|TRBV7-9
TGTGCCAGCAGCTCCCCGACTAGCGGGAGTCCAGATACGCAGTATTTT
CASSSPTSGSPDTQYF
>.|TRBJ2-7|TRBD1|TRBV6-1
TGTGCCAGCAGCGGACAGGGTGCGTCCTACGAGCAGTACTTC
CASSGQGASYEQYF
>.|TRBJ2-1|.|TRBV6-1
TGTGCCAGCAGTGCCTCTAGCGTAACCTACAATGAGCAGTTCTTC
CASSASSVTYNEQFF
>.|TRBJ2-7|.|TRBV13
TGTGCCAGCAGCCCGGGACTCACCTACGAGCAGTACTTC
CASSPGLTYEQYF
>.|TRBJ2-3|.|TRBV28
TGTGCCAGCAGTTTTAGGGGTCCCACAGATACGCAGTATTTT
CASSFRGPTDTQYF
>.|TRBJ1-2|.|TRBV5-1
TGCGCCAGCAGCTCGGGCAGGGGTGGCTATGGCTACACCTTC
CASSSGRGGYGYTF
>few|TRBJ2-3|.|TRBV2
TGTGCCAGTCAGGCAGGGGCAGATACGCAGTATTTT
CASQAGADTQYF
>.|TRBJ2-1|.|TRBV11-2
TGTGCCAGCAGCTTAGTAGTTACAGGGAGTGTTGAGCAGTTCTTC
CASSLVVTGSVEQFF
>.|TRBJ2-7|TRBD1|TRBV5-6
TGTGCCAGCAGCTGGGACAGGACCGATGTCGCGCAGTACTTC
CASSWDRTDVAQYF
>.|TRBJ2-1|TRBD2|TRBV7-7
TGTGCCAGCAGCTTACTAGCGGGGGGGCACAATGAGCAGTTCTTC
CASSLLAGGHNEQFF
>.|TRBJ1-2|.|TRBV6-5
TGTGCCAGCAGTTCGATGGGAGGCGCCTATGGCTACACCTTC
CASSSMGGAYGYTF
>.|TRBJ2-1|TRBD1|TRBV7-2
TGTGCCAGCAGCTCGTCGGGGACAGGGGGTTTTTACAATGAGCAGTTCTTC
CASSSSGTGGFYNEQFF
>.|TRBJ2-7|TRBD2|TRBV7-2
TGTGCCAGCAGCTTACATTGGACTAGCGGGGCTTACGAGCAGTACTTC
CASSLHWTSGAYEQYF
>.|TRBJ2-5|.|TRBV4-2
TGTGCCAGCAGCCAAGATTGGAGGACTCAAGAGACCCAGTACTTC
CASSQDWRTQETQYF
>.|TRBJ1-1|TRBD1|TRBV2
TGTGCCAGCAGTGTGGCAGGGGGCAGGGCTGAAGCTTTCTTT
CASSVAGGRAEAFF
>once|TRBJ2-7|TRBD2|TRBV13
TGTGCCAGCAGCCCGGGACTAGCGGGGGAAACCTACGAGCAGTACTTC
CASSPGLAGETYEQYF
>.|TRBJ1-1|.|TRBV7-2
TGTGCCAGCAGCTCCGGTCCCACTGAAGCTTTCTTT
CASSSGPTEAFF
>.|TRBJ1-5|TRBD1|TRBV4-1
TGCGCCAGCAGCCAAACCACACAGGGGGCCCAGCCCCAGCATTTT
CASSQTTQGAQPQHF
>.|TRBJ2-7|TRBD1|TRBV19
TGTGCCAGTAGTATTGGGACAGGGCCCTACGAGCAGTACTTC
CASSIGTGPYEQYF
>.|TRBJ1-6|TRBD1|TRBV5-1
TGCGCCAGCAGCTTGGGACAGGGGGCCTTCTCACCCCTCCACTTT
CASSLGQGAFSPLHF
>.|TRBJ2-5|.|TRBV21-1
TGTGCCAGCAGCAAAAACAGGGGATGTGCAGAGACCCAGTACTTC
CASSKNRGCAETQYF
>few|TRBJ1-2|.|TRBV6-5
TGTGCCAGCAGTGCCGGTATTGCGGGCTACACCTTC
CASSAGIAGYTF